The source of this T cell receptor (beta chain) is a study of cytomegalovirus exposure and HLA in healthy donors (dated by TCRdb to the late 2010s). For the wider study: According to an earlier analysis of 587 of the donors, about 179 million T cells yielded 117 million unique TCR beta sequences and 276 Gb of sequence data. Alongside the repertoire data, information on donor age, sex, ethnicity and CMV serostatus was compiled. In a later genetic analysis, genome-wide SNP genotypes for about 65% of the roughly 700 donors were used, and that subset was treated as a discovery cohort. About five DR-DQ haplotypes were treated as single units for association and clustering because of strong linkage in the cohort. Among the roughly 400 genotyped donors, roughly 80% belonged to the genetic ancestry cluster associated with self-reported Caucasian donors. The study used immunosequencing to profile the T cell repertoires of several hundred subjects and linked those repertoires to cytomegalovirus serostatus. All discovery cohort repertoires had been generated on a single sequencing platform. On average, about 200,000 unique TCR beta nucleotide sequences were sequenced per donor among roughly 430 genotyped donors of the cohort, with roughly 18% of those sequences being non-productive. In addition to the first cohort of 650 to 750 subjects, a separate validation cohort of over 90 different subjects was used. An earlier analysis of about 620 of the donors applied high-throughput TCR beta sequencing to assess whether each TCR beta V gene segment acted as functional or pseudogenic. In a later analysis, previously published TCR beta repertoires from about 670 donors were re-analyzed and high-resolution HLA genotyping was added so that TCR occurrence patterns could be studied. Class I and class II HLA loci were covered by the typing at four-digit resolution. To predict cytomegalovirus infection status, the study combined high-throughput TCR immunosequencing, statistical association of individual TCRs with disease status, and machine learning. The study aimed to test whether cataloging public T cell receptors could reveal signatures of past pathogen exposure. The number of donors typed differed by locus, with roughly 629-640 for A, B, C, DRB1 and DQB1, around 500 for DQA1, about 610 for DPA1, and approximately 470 for DPB1. Roughly 320 gigabases of sequencing data and around 80 million unique TCR sequences made up an early release that covered under 750 HLA-typed donors. Rather than drawing on any new phenotypic data, the later analysis identified candidate immune exposures from TCR beta sequences and the way those sequences occurred across donors.

This clone was counted between two and nine times. Its antigen target is currently unknown. No base qualities exist here, and no much larger clone lies one base off it. The cohort consisted of 650 to 700 healthy bone marrow donors. All cohort members were sampled while nominally healthy, although unrecorded immune exposures were likely present. The donor was CMV seronegative and belonged to the group of roughly 330 seronegative cohort members. Every donor gave a peripheral blood sample, and the peripheral blood mononuclear cells from that sample were used for TCR beta sequencing. The Qiagen DNeasy Blood Extraction Kit was used to extract genomic DNA from the blood cell samples. Overall results and qualifications from the work: In a later genetic analysis, a missense DCLRE1C variant was associated with V-gene and J-gene trimming of TCR beta chains, and the association was replicated in an independent cohort. Because HLA typing was missing for some donors at each locus, association tests included only the typed subset. A later analysis found that HLA-associated TCR beta chains were more clonally expanded and had lower generation probabilities than equally common non-associated chains. In a later analysis, several top co-occurrence clusters were reported to appear linked to parvovirus B19, influenza, CMV and Epstein-Barr virus. The earlier analysis of approximately 590 of the donors excluded fewer than 20 rarely observed V segments, including chromosome 9 orphons, because counts were too low. In a later analysis, most CMV-associated TCR beta chains were found to appear HLA-restricted, with HLA associations seemingly driven largely by CMV exposure. Linkage disequilibrium might explain the correlated functional status among segregating V segments, but an unknown experimental factor could not be ruled out. Some IMGT-functional V segments, including TRBV6-2 and TRBV6-3, could not be told apart with the 87-base-pair reads, so those segments were excluded. According to a later genetic analysis, donors in an Asian-associated ancestry cluster had fewer N-insertions in productive TCRs than the approximately 650-donor mean. A total of fewer than 200 TCR beta chains were listed by the study as associated with cytomegalovirus. A further reported finding was that TCR beta sequences accurately predicted the HLA-A and HLA-B alleles for most subjects in the first cohort. CMV serostatus was the only immune exposure information available for the cohort. A few of the identified cytomegalovirus-associated TCR beta chains were confirmed in vitro to be specific for cytomegalovirus antigens. A later analysis found that TCR association rates varied across HLA loci, with DRB1 alleles showing the most associated TCRs and HLA-C alleles the fewest. In a later analysis, 16,951 TCR beta sequences were associated with specific HLA alleles at a false discovery rate of 0.05. Sequencing depth was assumed to be roughly uniform across donors in the presence/absence analyses, though that assumption may not hold. In an earlier analysis of more than 500 of the donors, most TCR beta V segments appeared in productive rearrangements about 87% or about 30% of the time, broadly matching IMGT annotations. Most TCR sequences were observed very rarely across donors, whereas some public TCRs were present in many individuals. Cytomegalovirus status was reported to be diagnosed by the classifier with high specificity and sensitivity in both the original and validation cohorts. Strong co-occurrence of HLA alleles, especially DR and DQ, made assigning TCR associations to individual alleles difficult. A group of highly shared sequence variants was considered likely to be a technical artifact of the sequencing pipeline. In this cohort, only TCR beta chains were sequenced, and detectable features were limited by the absence of alpha or paired-chain data. According to the authors, the approach could potentially be generalized to other disease states and immunological phenotypes.

Trimmed from V: 5 bases; trimmed from J: 3 bases; junction bases lacking a gene match: 9. Including the terminal cysteine and phenylalanine, the CDR3 comprises 16 residues. Of all the DNA, just the CDR3 is kept, 48 bases in frame from base 1. Sequences SEHNR (CDR1) and FQNEAQ (CDR2) are obtained from the germline V gene (reference sequence). Library method: the immunoSEQ multiplex PCR assay. For the multiplex PCR, a mixture combining 60 forward primers for TCR Vbeta segments and 13 reverse primers for TCR Jbeta segments was used. The CDR3 region of rearranged TCR beta genes was amplified from genomic DNA by a multiplex PCR assay. The amplified TCR beta libraries were sequenced on the Illumina HiSeq System as 87-base-pair reads. Per the authors' processing: A later analysis tallied around 87 million unique TCR beta chains across the roughly 610 repertoires, and approximately 12 million of those chains were shared by two or more donors. Raw reads were error-corrected and collapsed into unique sequences with a nearest-neighbor algorithm that merged closely related sequences to remove PCR and sequencing errors. To assign V, D and J gene segments, CDR3 sequences were aligned to IMGT reference sequences. For a sequence to be retained, at least a six-nucleotide match to both a V gene segment and a J gene segment was required. A rearrangement counted as productive if the CDR3 had no stop codons and remained in frame with V and J, and every other rearrangement counted as non-productive. Following IMGT convention, CDR3 was defined as the stretch from the second conserved V-encoded cysteine to the conserved J-encoded phenylalanine. The earlier analysis of about 590 of the donors excluded sequences that lacked an unambiguous match to a single V gene segment. In an earlier analysis of 587 of the donors, V segments were called functional above 56.7% productive rearrangements and were called segregating when the between-donor standard deviation exceeded 5%. A statistical classification framework was built to diagnose cytomegalovirus status from the catalog of TCR beta chain sequences. A later analysis assigned V and J genes by comparing TCR nucleotide sequences with IMGT/GENE-DB human TR gene sequences. The TCRdist pipeline was used in a later analysis to assign CDR3 sequences and most-parsimonious VDJ recombination scenarios. In a later analysis, each TCR beta chain was defined by its CDR3 amino acid sequence together with its V-gene family, and reads without a unique V-gene family were excluded. To address suspected cross-contamination and a sequencing artifact, a later analysis removed roughly 580 highly shared, low-generation-probability nucleotide sequences. In a later analysis, a clonal expansion index for each public chain was calculated from normalized within-repertoire ranks of inferred template counts. In a later analysis, generation probabilities were computed using a VDJ recombination model fitted to out-of-frame rearrangements, and the results were checked against IGoR. In a later analysis, TCR-TCR, TCR-HLA and TCR-CMV co-occurrence was scored with hypergeometric tests, and a repertoire-size bias correction was applied to TCR pairs. To estimate false discovery rates, a later analysis permuted the HLA or CMV assignments 20 times. A later analysis grouped co-occurring TCRs with DBSCAN, adding TCRdist sequence similarity when clustering within HLA-allele-positive subsets. Repertoires with fewer than 30,000 or more than 120,000 public chains, plus five repertoires with anomalous nucleotide sharing, were excluded from co-occurrence clustering. Drawn from immuneACCESS, this table holds only the in-frame rearrangements with V and J called that TCRdb kept. Clones are partly lost; checked studies trace under half to an unresolved V gene and leave the rest unexplained. The V and J calls and clone size are taken from that table; D and trimming were inferred from the DNA. The sample table holds about 120,000 clones, of which 74% were seen once. 5.5% to 8.5% of the sample comes from the top ten.

The origin of this receptor is a male donor in good health and CMV-seronegative. The material sequenced was PBMCs. Rearrangement joined TRBV7-9 to TRBJ2-1, and TRBD1 matches 8 of the central bases. The CDR3 corresponds to CASSPQTGGLYNEQFF. The base sequence is TGTGCCAGCAGCCCTCAAACAGGGGGTCTCTACAATGAGCAGTTCTTC.